The clone carrying this T cell receptor beta chain was counted a few times. The source of the sample is a study of shared clonotypes between healthy human individuals. As defined, naive CD8 cells were CD45RO-negative and positively selected for CCR7, with terminally differentiated effector memory CD45RA+ cells excluded. The CDR3 runs 13 residues. In germline, CDR1 is SQVTM, CDR2 ANQGSEA. Between the trimmed V and J ends, which lost 1 base and 1 base, there was a span of 7 bases. Generated by immunoSEQ multiplex PCR, the TCRdb table keeps only in-frame clones and is missing some. This table has more than 2 million clones, over 85% appearing once.

Sequencing input: naive CD8+ T cells from PBMCs. The TCR originated in a man aged 18 to 30 in good health. Some clones in this sample may be carry-over from other donors' samples. The chain combines TRBV29-1 with TRBJ1-1; D remains ambiguous. CDR3 sequence reads: CSVEAPGNTEAFF. The CDR3 DNA reads TGCAGCGTTGAAGCCCCCGGGAACACTGAAGCTTTCTTT.